Included here is one TCR beta chain sequence, with context. Germline-derived CDR1 and CDR2 are SGHTA and FQGTGA. V lost 5 bases and J lost 0; bases outside the gene matches: 13. The CDR3 has 18 residues. The sample is drawn from a study of shared T cell receptors in the human thymus. TCRdb's copy holds only in-frame clones and misses some; the assay was immunoSEQ multiplex PCR. The table has about 400,000 clones, 95% seen once. Sequences were obtained from thymocytes. The clonotype originates from a human donor. V and J are TRBV7-3 and TRBJ1-1, with 9 bases identical to TRBD1. The CDR3 here is CASSKTQGAQEMNTEAFF. The CDR3 DNA follows: TGTGCCAGCAGCAAGACACAGGGGGCCCAAGAAATGAACACTGAAGCTTTCTTT. Full variable domain (outside the CDR3, taken from reference TRBV7-3 and TRBJ1-1): GAGVSQTPSNKVTEKGKYVELRCDPISGHTALYWYRQSLGQGPEFLIYFQGTGAADDSGLPNDRFFAVRPEGSVSTLKIQRTERGDSAVYLCASSKTQGAQEMNTEAFFGQGTRLTVV.